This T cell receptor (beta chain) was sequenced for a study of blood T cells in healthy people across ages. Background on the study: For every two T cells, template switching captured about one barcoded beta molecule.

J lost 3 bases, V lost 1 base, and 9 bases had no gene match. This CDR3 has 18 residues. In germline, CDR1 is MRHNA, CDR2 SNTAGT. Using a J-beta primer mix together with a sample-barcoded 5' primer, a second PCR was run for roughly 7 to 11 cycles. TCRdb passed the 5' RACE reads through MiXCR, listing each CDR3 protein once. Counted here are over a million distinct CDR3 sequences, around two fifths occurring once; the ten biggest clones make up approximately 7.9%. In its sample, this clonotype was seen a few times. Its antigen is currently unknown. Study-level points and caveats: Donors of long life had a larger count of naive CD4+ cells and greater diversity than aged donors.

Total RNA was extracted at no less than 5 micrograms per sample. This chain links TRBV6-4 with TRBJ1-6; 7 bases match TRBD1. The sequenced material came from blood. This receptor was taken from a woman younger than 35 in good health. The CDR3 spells CASSDFRVGTDYNSPLHF. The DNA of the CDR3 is TGTGCCAGCAGTGACTTCCGTGTCGGGACAGACTATAATTCACCCCTCCACTTT.